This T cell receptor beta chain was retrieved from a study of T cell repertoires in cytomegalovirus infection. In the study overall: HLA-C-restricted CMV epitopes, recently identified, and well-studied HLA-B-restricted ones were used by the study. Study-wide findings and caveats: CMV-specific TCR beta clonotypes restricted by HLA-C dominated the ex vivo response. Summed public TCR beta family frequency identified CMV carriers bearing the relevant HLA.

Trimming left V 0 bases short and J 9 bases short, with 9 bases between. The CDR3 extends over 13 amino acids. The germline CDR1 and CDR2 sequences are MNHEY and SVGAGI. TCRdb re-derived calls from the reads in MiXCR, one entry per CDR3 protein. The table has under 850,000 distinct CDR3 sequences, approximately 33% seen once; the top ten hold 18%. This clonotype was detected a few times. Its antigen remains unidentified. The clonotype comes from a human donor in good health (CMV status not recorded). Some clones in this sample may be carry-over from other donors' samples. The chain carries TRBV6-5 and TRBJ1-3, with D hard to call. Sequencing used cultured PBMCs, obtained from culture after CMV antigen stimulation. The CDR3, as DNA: TGTGCCAGCAGTTACTCGAACGTCGGCACCATATATTTT. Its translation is CASSYSNVGTIYF.